This is a list of T cell receptor beta chains from one sample in a study of CD8 T cells in ankylosing spondylitis. A single record per CDR3 protein comes from TCRdb applying MiXCR to the 5' RACE reads. The repertoire has under 300,000 distinct CDR3 sequences, approximately 9% of them found once; the top ten carry 6.5% to 7%. The sample was blood, either unsorted or a sorted T cell fraction (not recorded which). All receptors come from a male donor with ankylosing spondylitis or in good health (not recorded which). Each CDR3 is given with its conserved first and last residue. Fields, in order: J gene, clone size, D gene, V gene, CDR3 DNA, CDR3 protein. A D gene is named only where the DNA matches it firmly. Expanded clones are given a class, and other clones once, few, many or no size at all.

j_gene: TRBJ2-7
abundance: many
d_gene: TRBD1
v_gene: TRBV27
CDR3nt: TGTGCCAGCAGTTTCAAAGGGGGCGCAAGGTCCTACGAGCAGTACTTC
CDR3aa: CASSFKGGARSYEQYF

j_gene: TRBJ1-2
abundance: NA
d_gene: NA
v_gene: TRBV5-1
CDR3nt: TGCGCCAGCAGCGCGGCAAGCCTCTATGGCTACACCTTC
CDR3aa: CASSAASLYGYTF

j_gene: TRBJ2-3
abundance: many
d_gene: NA
v_gene: TRBV2
CDR3nt: TGTGCCAGCAGCTCATCGACGGGCACAGATACGCAGTATTTT
CDR3aa: CASSSSTGTDTQYF

j_gene: TRBJ2-1
abundance: many
d_gene: NA
v_gene: TRBV6-4
CDR3nt: TGTGCCAGCAGGAGGGTCCCGCCCGCAGGTGAGCAGTTCTTC
CDR3aa: CASRRVPPAGEQFF

j_gene: TRBJ2-5
abundance: NA
d_gene: TRBD2
v_gene: TRBV20-1
CDR3nt: TGCAGTGCTGGGGGGGGGAGTTCTGAGACCCAGTACTTC
CDR3aa: CSAGGGSSETQYF

j_gene: TRBJ1-2
abundance: many
d_gene: NA
v_gene: TRBV4-2
CDR3nt: TGTGCCAGCAGCCAAGTCGTGGTTCTTGACTATGGCTACACCTTC
CDR3aa: CASSQVVVLDYGYTF

j_gene: TRBJ2-7
abundance: many
d_gene: TRBD1
v_gene: TRBV10-3
CDR3nt: TGTGCCATCAGTGAATCAACAGGGGCTCATGGCTACGAGCAGTACTTC
CDR3aa: CAISESTGAHGYEQYF

j_gene: TRBJ2-1
abundance: few
d_gene: NA
v_gene: TRBV4-3
CDR3nt: TGCGCCAGCAGCCCGGAGGAGGGATTGGGCAATGAGCAGTTCTTC
CDR3aa: CASSPEEGLGNEQFF

j_gene: TRBJ1-3
abundance: many
d_gene: NA
v_gene: TRBV6-1
CDR3nt: TGTGCCAGCAGCCCAGGGTTGGGAAACACCATATATTTT
CDR3aa: CASSPGLGNTIYF

j_gene: TRBJ2-3
abundance: many
d_gene: NA
v_gene: TRBV4-2
CDR3nt: TGTGCCAGCAGCCAAGACCGTGTCGGGAGTAGTACAGATACGCAGTATTTT
CDR3aa: CASSQDRVGSSTDTQYF

j_gene: TRBJ2-2
abundance: few
d_gene: NA
v_gene: TRBV2
CDR3nt: TGTGCCAGCAGCCCCGGGACGGTCACCGGGGAGCTGTTTTTT
CDR3aa: CASSPGTVTGELFF

j_gene: TRBJ2-5
abundance: many
d_gene: TRBD2
v_gene: TRBV4-1
CDR3nt: TGCGCCAGCAGCGCAAGGACTAGCGGGGGCAACCAAGAGACCCAGTACTTC
CDR3aa: CASSARTSGGNQETQYF

j_gene: TRBJ1-2
abundance: many
d_gene: NA
v_gene: TRBV7-8
CDR3nt: TGTGCCAGCAGCTTAGCGCTGGACCCCAAGGGCTACACCTTC
CDR3aa: CASSLALDPKGYTF

j_gene: TRBJ2-5
abundance: many
d_gene: TRBD2
v_gene: TRBV20-1
CDR3nt: TGCAGTGCTACCGAGACTAGCGGGGTGGAGACCCAGTACTTC
CDR3aa: CSATETSGVETQYF

j_gene: TRBJ2-3
abundance: many
d_gene: TRBD2
v_gene: TRBV20-1
CDR3nt: TGCAGTGCCCCCGGGACTAGCGGTGCAGATACGCAGTATTTT
CDR3aa: CSAPGTSGADTQYF

j_gene: TRBJ1-1
abundance: many
d_gene: TRBD1
v_gene: TRBV20-1
CDR3nt: TGCAGTGCTAGAGATCCAGGACAGGCCAAAACTGAAGCTTTCTTT
CDR3aa: CSARDPGQAKTEAFF

j_gene: TRBJ1-6
abundance: many
d_gene: TRBD1
v_gene: TRBV28
CDR3nt: TGTGCCAGCAGATCCCGGGACAGGGATGGGTCACCCCTCCACTTT
CDR3aa: CASRSRDRDGSPLHF

j_gene: TRBJ2-2
abundance: NA
d_gene: NA
v_gene: TRBV7-8
CDR3nt: TGTGCCAGCAGTAACGGGGAGCTGTTTTTT
CDR3aa: CASSNGELFF

j_gene: TRBJ2-3
abundance: many
d_gene: NA
v_gene: TRBV11-3
CDR3nt: TGTGCCAGCAGCATAGATAGCGGACTCAGCACAGATACGCAGTATTTT
CDR3aa: CASSIDSGLSTDTQYF

j_gene: TRBJ2-1
abundance: NA
d_gene: NA
v_gene: TRBV7-8
CDR3nt: TGTGCCAGCAGTCCCGACATATCCCACAATGAGCAGTTCTTC
CDR3aa: CASSPDISHNEQFF

j_gene: TRBJ1-5
abundance: NA
d_gene: TRBD1
v_gene: TRBV6-1
CDR3nt: TGTGCCAGCAGTGAGGACAGGGACCCGGGCAGCAATCAGCCCCAGCATTTT
CDR3aa: CASSEDRDPGSNQPQHF

j_gene: TRBJ1-2
abundance: few
d_gene: NA
v_gene: TRBV12-3/TRBV12-4
CDR3nt: TGTGCCAGCAGTAGGTCGCAGGGGTGGTTGAATGGCTACACCTTC
CDR3aa: CASSRSQGWLNGYTF

j_gene: TRBJ1-1
abundance: many
d_gene: NA
v_gene: TRBV29-1
CDR3nt: TGCAGCGTTGAATTGAGGCTCTACAGCGCTGAAGCTTTCTTT
CDR3aa: CSVELRLYSAEAFF

j_gene: TRBJ2-1
abundance: many
d_gene: NA
v_gene: TRBV20-1
CDR3nt: TGCAGTGCTAGCCAGTTGGCGCATTCAGATGAGCAGTTCTTC
CDR3aa: CSASQLAHSDEQFF